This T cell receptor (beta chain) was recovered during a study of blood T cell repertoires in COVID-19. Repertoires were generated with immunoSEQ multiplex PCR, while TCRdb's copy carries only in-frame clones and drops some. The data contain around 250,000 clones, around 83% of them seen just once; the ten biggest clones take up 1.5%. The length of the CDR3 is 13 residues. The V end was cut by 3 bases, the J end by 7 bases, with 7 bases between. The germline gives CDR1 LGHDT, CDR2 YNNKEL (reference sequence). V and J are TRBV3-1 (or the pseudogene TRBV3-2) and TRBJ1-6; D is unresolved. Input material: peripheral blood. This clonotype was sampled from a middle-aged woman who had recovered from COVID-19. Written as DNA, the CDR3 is TGTGCCAGCAGCCAGGGGAGGAATTCACCCCTCCACTTT. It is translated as CASSQGRNSPLHF.